This T cell receptor beta chain was captured by sequencing in a study of siplizumab effects on memory and regulatory T cells. Study-wide results and caveats: Naive T cells apparently outstripped memory cells in diversity and seemed major alloresponse contributors. Few alloreactive clones mapped to unstimulated subsets. Suppressive function of proliferating Tregs from siplizumab cultures was not confirmed.

CDR1 and CDR2 (germline): LNHDA, SQIVND (reference sequence). This CDR3 has 15 amino acids. V shed 6 bases, J shed 5 bases, and the junction held 8 bases outside the gene matches. About this clone: Its specificity is not known.

Produced via immunoSEQ multiplex PCR; TCRdb's table is partial and in-frame only. The data contain about 100,000 clones, 80% to 95% of them seen just once; the ten biggest clones take up around 13%. The V and J genes are TRBV19 and TRBJ2-1, with 9 bases lining up with TRBD1. Sequenced sample: non-Treg CD4+ T cells sorted from blood. This TCR was sampled from a human donor in good health. DNA for the CDR3: TGTGCCAGTAGCCAAGGACAGGGGCAGAACAATGAGCAGTTCTTC. Translation: CASSQGQGQNNEQFF. The full variable domain, completed using reference TRBV19 and TRBJ2-1, is DGGITQSPKYLFRKEGQNVTLSCEQNLNHDAMYWYRQDPGQGLRLIYYSQIVNDFQKGDIAEGYSVSREKKESFPLTVTSAQKNPTAFYLCASSQGQGQNNEQFFGPGTRLTVL.